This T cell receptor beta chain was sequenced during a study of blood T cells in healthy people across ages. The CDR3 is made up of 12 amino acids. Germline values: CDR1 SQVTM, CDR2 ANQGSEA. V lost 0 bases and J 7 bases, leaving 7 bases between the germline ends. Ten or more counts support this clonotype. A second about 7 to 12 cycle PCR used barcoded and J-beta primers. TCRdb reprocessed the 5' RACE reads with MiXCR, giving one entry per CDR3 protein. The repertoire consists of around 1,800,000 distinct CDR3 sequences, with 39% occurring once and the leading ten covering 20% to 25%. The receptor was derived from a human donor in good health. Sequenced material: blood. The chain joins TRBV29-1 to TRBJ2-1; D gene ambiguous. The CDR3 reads CSVEDGENEQFF. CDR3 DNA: TGCAGCGTTGAAGATGGGGAAAATGAGCAGTTCTTC.